This T cell receptor beta chain derives from a study of blood T cell repertoires in COVID-19. About the study: COVID-19 samples from acute and convalescent phases originated in the United States, Italy and Spain.

Germline V gene sequence: CDR1 MNHEY, CDR2 SMNVEV (reference sequence). Trimming took 0 bases from V and 5 from J; bases not matched to a gene: 9. This CDR3 region has 16 residues. Under the authors' procedure: By means of reference gene primer amplification, nucleated cell counts were estimated. Data came from immunoSEQ multiplex PCR; TCRdb stores just in-frame clones and leaves some out. V, J and clone size derive from that table, while D and trimming were established from the DNA sequence. The sample contains 90,000 to 120,000 clones, about 89% of which appear only once. Sequencing used peripheral blood. The receptor comes from a woman under 40 with acute or convalescent COVID-19. The rearrangement uses TRBV27 and TRBJ2-5, with 7 bases matching TRBD2. CDR3 loop: CASSLSGSGAWETQYF. The CDR3 nucleotides are TGTGCCAGCAGTTTATCGGGAAGCGGGGCATGGGAGACCCAGTACTTC.